This T cell receptor beta chain is from a study of low-dose radiotherapy and immunotherapy resistance in tumors. Time point here: after trial treatment. Treatment noted: LDRT plus nivolumab, ipilimumab, low-dose cyclophosphamide and aspirin (RACIN trial). A single count supports this clonotype. CDR3 length: 10 residues. V dropped 7 bases and J dropped 5 bases, with 4 bases sitting between them. Looked up from germline, CDR1 is LNHDA and CDR2 is SQIVND (reference sequence). Alpha- and beta-chain coverage of first-strand cDNA came from TRAV- and TRBV-specific primers. TCRs were put through about 20 PCR cycles of amplification with Phusion. A constant-region primer and the V-primer adapter served as the primer pair. TCRdb recomputed calls from the reads with MiXCR, one row per CDR3 protein. The sample lists under 110,000 distinct CDR3 sequences, roughly 20% seen once, with 4.1% in the top ten.

Here the sequenced sample was PBMCs, taken after low-dose radiotherapy plus immunotherapy. The chain couples TRBV19 to TRBJ2-3, with D unclear. The source is a male donor with prostate cancer. The CDR3 nucleotides read TGTGCCAGTATTGGAGATACGCAGTATTTT. Its protein product is CASIGDTQYF. The full variable domain, with the rest looked up from reference TRBV19 and TRBJ2-3, is DGGITQSPKYLFRKEGQNVTLSCEQNLNHDAMYWYRQDPGQGLRLIYYSQIVNDFQKGDIAEGYSVSREKKESFPLTVTSAQKNPTAFYLCASIGDTQYFGPGTRLTVL.